These 14 T cell receptor beta chains came from one sample sequenced in a study of blood T cell repertoires in COVID-19. The protocol was immunoSEQ multiplex PCR, while the TCRdb copy is restricted to in-frame clones and leaves out a portion. Of some 240,000 clones listed, around 80% are singletons. The sequencing input was peripheral blood. The receptors shown here come from a human donor in a cohort sampled during active COVID-19.

This clone was detected only a few times. The chain joins TRBV19 to TRBJ1-6; D is ambiguous. This CDR3 is built from 13 residues. V was clipped by 3 bases and J by 7 bases, with 7 bases between them. Germline-derived CDR1 and CDR2 are LNHDA and SQIVND (reference sequence). CDR3 sequence: CASSIGLNSPLHF. CDR3 DNA: TGTGCCAGTAGTATTGGCCTGAATTCACCCCTCCACTTT. The complete variable domain, with remaining parts taken from reference TRBV19 and TRBJ1-6, reads DGGITQSPKYLFRKEGQNVTLSCEQNLNHDAMYWYRQDPGQGLRLIYYSQIVNDFQKGDIAEGYSVSREKKESFPLTVTSAQKNPTAFYLCASSIGLNSPLHFGNGTRLTVT.

The chain employs TRBV5-1 and TRBJ2-5, with 11 bases lining up with TRBD2. CDR1 and CDR2 from the germline V gene are SGHRS and YFSETQ. The CDR3 is 16 residues long. The ends lost 0 bases at V and 3 bases at J; junction bases unmatched: 4. CDR3 DNA sequence: TGCGCCAGCAGCTTGGGCCCGGGACTAGCGGAAGAGACCCAGTACTTC. As protein: CASSLGPGLAEETQYF.

The gene calls are TRBV12-3 or TRBV12-4 and TRBJ1-3; D gene uncertain. V was cut by 6 bases and J by 0 bases, with 6 bases left in between. The CDR3 length is 13 residues. CDR3 loop: CASRSYSGNTIYF. The CDR3 nucleotides are TGTGCCAGCAGATCGTACTCTGGAAACACCATATATTTT.

This clone has a single count. This chain connects TRBV5-6 to TRBJ1-1; tentatively, D is TRBD1 (5 bases). V lost 4 bases to trimming and J lost 11 bases, with 15 bases between them. The CDR3 loop spans 12 amino acids. Germline V lookup: CDR1 SGHDT, CDR2 YYEEEE. The CDR3 here is CASSPGREGAFF. The CDR3 DNA is TGTGCCAGCAGCCCTGGGAGGGAGGGGGCTTTCTTT.

The chain uses TRBV27 and TRBJ1-4; D gene unclear. From germline, CDR1 is MNHEY and CDR2 SMNVEV (reference sequence). V was trimmed by 6 bases and J by 0 bases, leaving 11 bases between them. This CDR3 region has 15 residues. The CDR3, as DNA: TGTGCCAGCAGACCCTCGGGTGCAACTAATGAAAAACTGTTTTTT. Its protein product is CASRPSGATNEKLFF.

The chain combines TRBV27 with TRBJ2-1; D ambiguous. This CDR3 is built from 12 residues. Germline V lookup: CDR1 MNHEY, CDR2 SMNVEV (reference sequence). The V end was cut by 2 bases, the J end by 7 bases, with 6 bases between. CDR3 sequence reads: CASSLTANEQFF. The DNA for the CDR3 is TGTGCCAGCAGTTTAACAGCAAATGAGCAGTTCTTC.

J is TRBJ1-2 and V is TRBV28, with 10 bases aligning to TRBD1. Germline V lookup: CDR1 MDHEN, CDR2 SYDVKM. Germline trimming cut 5 bases from V and 3 bases from J; bases unmatched to any gene: 6. CDR3 length: 15 amino acids. DNA for the CDR3: TGTGCCAGCAGTACCAGGACAGGGGGAGACTATGGCTACACCTTC. Translated, it gives CASSTRTGGDYGYTF.

This clone was observed many times. The rearrangement uses TRBV6-5 and TRBJ1-2; no firm D call. CDR1 is MNHEY and CDR2 is SVGAGI in the germline V gene. The V and J ends lost 6 bases and 2 bases respectively, with 13 bases between them. This CDR3 is built from 14 residues. The chain's CDR3 is CASRRYGGNYGYTF. The CDR3 DNA is TGTGCCAGCAGACGCTATGGAGGGAACTATGGCTACACCTTC.

The chain couples TRBV4-2 to TRBJ2-7; the D gene is possibly TRBD1 (7 bases). The germline V and J ends were trimmed by 4 bases and 9 bases, with 25 bases remaining between them. In germline, CDR1 is LGHNA, CDR2 YNFKEQ. The CDR3 contains 16 residues. The CDR3 coding sequence is TGTGCCAGCAGCCTGACGGAGGGGACAGCGAAGTTCTCGCAGTACTTC. This gives the protein CASSLTEGTAKFSQYF.

This chain links TRBV5-4 with TRBJ2-5, with a weak D call TRBD1 (5 bases). Germline lookup yields CDR1 SGHNT and CDR2 YYREEE (reference sequence). The CDR3 runs to 11 residues. The CDR3 nucleotides are TGTGCTGTGGGCAGGGAAGAGACCCAGTACTTC. It codes for CAVGREETQYF.

DNA for the CDR3: TGTGCCATCAGCACGGGACAGGGGAACAATCAGCCCCAGCATTTT. It specifies CAISTGQGNNQPQHF. The chain recombines TRBV10-3 with TRBJ1-5, with 10 bases lining up with TRBD1. The V gene end was trimmed by 6 bases and the J gene end by 3 bases; junction bases not matched to a gene: 5. There are 15 residues in the CDR3. From germline, CDR1 is ENHRY and CDR2 SYGVKD.

This chain uses TRBV7-8 with TRBJ2-5, with 7 bases that match TRBD2. The germline CDR1 and CDR2 sequences are SGHVS and FQNEAQ. V shed 4 bases, J shed 2 bases, and the junction held 10 bases outside the gene matches. CDR3 length: 16 residues. CDR3 residues: CASSSRSGGLQETQYF. CDR3 DNA: TGTGCCAGCAGCTCGCGATCGGGGGGTTTACAAGAGACCCAGTACTTC.

J is TRBJ2-2 and V is TRBV19, with D maybe TRBD2 (6 bases). Trimming removed 7 bases from V and 7 bases from J, with 19 bases in between. Germline CDR1 and CDR2: LNHDA and SQIVND (reference sequence). CDR3 length equals 15 residues. DNA for the CDR3: TGTGCCAGTATCAGCGGGTGGTCGAGGGGCGGGGAGCTGTTTTTT. This codes for CASISGWSRGGELFF.

The gene calls are TRBV7-2 and TRBJ1-2; D unclear. Germline CDR1 is SGHTA and CDR2 is FQGNSA. The CDR3 runs to 14 residues. V was trimmed by 2 bases and J by 8 bases, leaving 15 bases between them. The CDR3 sequence is CASSLYANHWGYTF. CDR3 bases: TGTGCCAGCAGCTTATACGCCAATCACTGGGGCTACACCTTC.